The T cell receptor (beta chain) described here comes from a study of OX40 agonist ivuxolimab in advanced cancers. Sequenced by immunoSEQ multiplex PCR; TCRdb stores in-frame clones only, minus some. The sample shows about 45,000 clones, 86% of them seen only once. This clonotype was sampled from an adult with an advanced solid tumor such as melanoma, head and neck, liver or kidney cancer. The material was CD4+ or CD8+ T cells sorted from blood, obtained in a trial of the OX40 agonist ivuxolimab.

CDR3 sequence reads: CASSLIAGEEDTGELFF. The CDR3 DNA follows: TGTGCCAGCAGTTTAATAGCCGGGGAGGAGGACACCGGGGAGCTGTTTTTT. The chain links TRBV28 to TRBJ2-2, with D possibly TRBD2 on 6 matching bases. In germline, CDR1 is MDHEN, CDR2 SYDVKM. V lost 2 bases and J 3 bases, leaving 16 bases between the germline ends. The CDR3 totals 17 residues.